What follows are 5 T cell receptor beta chains derived from one specimen sequenced in a study of T cell changes during pregnancy in multiple sclerosis. Assay: immunoSEQ multiplex PCR; the TCRdb copy retains only in-frame clones and omits some. The table lists tens of thousands of clones, 90% of them singletons. The sample in question was CD4+ T cells from peripheral blood mononuclear cells, obtained in the first trimester of pregnancy. The receptors were sampled from a female donor with multiple sclerosis, enrolled in a pregnancy study.

The J gene is TRBJ2-5, the V gene TRBV15, with 11 bases lining up with TRBD2. Germline values: CDR1 LNHNV, CDR2 YYDKDF (reference sequence). CDR3 size: 16 residues. Trimming took 1 base from V and 4 from J; bases not matched to a gene: 5. The CDR3 DNA sequence: TGTGCCACCAGCAGAGTGGTAGCGGGGGGGGGAGAGACCCAGTACTTC. Residues: CATSRVVAGGGETQYF.

The rearrangement links TRBV19 to TRBJ1-6; D remains ambiguous. This CDR3 has 15 amino acids. Germline loops: CDR1 LNHDA, CDR2 SQIVND (reference sequence). Trimming took off 5 bases at V and 5 bases at J, with 13 bases between the two ends. The chain's CDR3 is CASSSNWEHNSPLHF. DNA of the CDR3: TGTGCCAGTAGTTCCAACTGGGAGCATAATTCACCCCTCCACTTT.

The V gene is TRBV15, the J gene TRBJ2-1, with D possibly TRBD2 on 6 matching bases. Per the germline V gene, CDR1 is LNHNV and CDR2 is YYDKDF (reference sequence). This CDR3 is built from 15 residues. Trimming shortened V by 4 bases and J by 6 bases, and 16 bases separated the two germline ends. CDR3 nucleotide sequence: TGTGCCACCAGCACAATTCGACTAGTTGTCAATGAGCAGTTCTTC. Protein: CATSTIRLVVNEQFF.

This clone is a singleton in its sample. V gene TRBV14 combines with J gene TRBJ2-1; 7 bases match TRBD1. This CDR3 has 15 residues. The V gene end was trimmed by 1 base and the J gene end by 6 bases; junction bases not matched to a gene: 6. Germline CDR1 and CDR2: SGHDN and FVKESK. This chain's CDR3 is CASSQVWGQLNEQFF. The CDR3 DNA sequence: TGTGCCAGCAGCCAAGTTTGGGGACAGCTCAATGAGCAGTTCTTC. Looking up the rest from reference TRBV14 and TRBJ2-1 gives the full variable domain: EAGVTQFPSHSVIEKGQTVTLRCDPISGHDNLYWYRRVMGKEIKFLLHFVKESKQDESGMPNNRFLAERTGGTYSTLKVQPAELEDSGVYFCASSQVWGQLNEQFFGPGTRLTVL.

The rearrangement uses TRBV7-3 and TRBJ2-6, with TRBD1 as a possible D gene (6 bases). V dropped 5 bases and J dropped 4 bases, with 9 bases sitting between them. The V gene's germline CDR1 is SGHTA and CDR2 FQGTGA. The CDR3 runs 14 residues. The CDR3 sequence is CASSPGVGANVLTF. CDR3 nucleotide sequence: TGTGCCAGCAGCCCAGGGGTGGGGGCCAACGTCCTGACTTTC.